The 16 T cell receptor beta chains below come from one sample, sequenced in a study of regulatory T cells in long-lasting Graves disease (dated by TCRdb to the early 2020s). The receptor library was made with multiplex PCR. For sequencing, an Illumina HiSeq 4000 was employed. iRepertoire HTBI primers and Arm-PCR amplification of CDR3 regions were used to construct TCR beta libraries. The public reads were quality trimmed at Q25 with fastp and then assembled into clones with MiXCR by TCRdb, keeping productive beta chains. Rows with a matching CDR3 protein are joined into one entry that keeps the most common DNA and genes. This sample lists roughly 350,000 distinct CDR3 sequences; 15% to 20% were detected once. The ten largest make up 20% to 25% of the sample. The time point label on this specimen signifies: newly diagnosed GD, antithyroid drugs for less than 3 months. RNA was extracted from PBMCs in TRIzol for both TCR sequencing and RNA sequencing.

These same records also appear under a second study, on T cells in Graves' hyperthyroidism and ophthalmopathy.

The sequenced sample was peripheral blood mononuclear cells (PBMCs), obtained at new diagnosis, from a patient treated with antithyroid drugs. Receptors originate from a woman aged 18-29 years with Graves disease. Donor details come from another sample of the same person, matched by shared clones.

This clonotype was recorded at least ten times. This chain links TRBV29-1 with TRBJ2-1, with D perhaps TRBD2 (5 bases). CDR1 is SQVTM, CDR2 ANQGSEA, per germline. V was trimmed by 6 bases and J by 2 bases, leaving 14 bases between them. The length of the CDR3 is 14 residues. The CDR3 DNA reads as TGCAGCGTCGGGGATGGGGAAACCTACAATGAGCAGTTCTTC. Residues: CSVGDGETYNEQFF.

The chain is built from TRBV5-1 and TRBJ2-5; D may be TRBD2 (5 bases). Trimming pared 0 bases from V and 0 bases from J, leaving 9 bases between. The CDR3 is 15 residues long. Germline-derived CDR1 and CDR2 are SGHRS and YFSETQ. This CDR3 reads CASSLGPGDQETQYF. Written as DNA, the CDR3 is TGCGCCAGCAGCTTGGGCCCCGGGGACCAAGAGACCCAGTACTTC.

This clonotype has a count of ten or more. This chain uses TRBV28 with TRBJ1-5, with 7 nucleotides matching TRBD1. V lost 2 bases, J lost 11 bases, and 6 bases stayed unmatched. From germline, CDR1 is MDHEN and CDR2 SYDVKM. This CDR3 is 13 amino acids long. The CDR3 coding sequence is TGTGCCAGCAGTTTAGGCAACAGGGGTTCCCAGCATTTT. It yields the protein CASSLGNRGSQHF.

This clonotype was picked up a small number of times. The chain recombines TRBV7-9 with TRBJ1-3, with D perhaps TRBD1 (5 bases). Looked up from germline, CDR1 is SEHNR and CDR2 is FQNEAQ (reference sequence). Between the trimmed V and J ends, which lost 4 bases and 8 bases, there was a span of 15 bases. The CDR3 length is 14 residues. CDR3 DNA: TGTGCCAGCAGCTGGGACCTCTCTAAAGACACCATATATTTT. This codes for CASSWDLSKDTIYF.

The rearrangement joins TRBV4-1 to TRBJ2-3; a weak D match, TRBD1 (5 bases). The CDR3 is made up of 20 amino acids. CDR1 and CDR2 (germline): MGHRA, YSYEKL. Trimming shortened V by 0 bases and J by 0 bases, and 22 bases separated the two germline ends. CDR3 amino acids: CASSQDDALDVQGSTDTQYF. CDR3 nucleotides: TGCGCCAGCAGCCAAGATGATGCTTTGGACGTCCAGGGTAGCACAGATACGCAGTATTTT.

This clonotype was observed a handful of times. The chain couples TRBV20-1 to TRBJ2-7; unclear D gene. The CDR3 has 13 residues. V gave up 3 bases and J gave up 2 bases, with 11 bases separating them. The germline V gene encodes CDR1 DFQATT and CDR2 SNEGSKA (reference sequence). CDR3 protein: CSASPGLAYEQYF. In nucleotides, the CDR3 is TGCAGTGCTAGTCCAGGATTAGCCTACGAGCAGTACTTC.

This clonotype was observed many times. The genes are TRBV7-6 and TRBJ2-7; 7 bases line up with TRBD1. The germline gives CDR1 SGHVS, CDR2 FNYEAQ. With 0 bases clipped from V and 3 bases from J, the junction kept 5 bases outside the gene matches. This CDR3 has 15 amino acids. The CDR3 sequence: CASSLAAGGDYEQYF. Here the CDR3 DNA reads TGTGCCAGCAGCTTAGCGGCAGGGGGAGACTACGAGCAGTACTTC.

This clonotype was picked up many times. Here the CDR3 DNA reads TGTGCCAGCAGTTTGATTCTCGTTGGGACAGGGGGCACAGATACGCAGTATTTT. It specifies CASSLILVGTGGTDTQYF. This rearrangement joins TRBV28 to TRBJ2-3; 10 nucleotides agree with TRBD1. Trimming took 3 bases from V and 1 from J; bases not matched to a gene: 10. This CDR3 comprises 18 residues. From germline, CDR1 is MDHEN and CDR2 SYDVKM.

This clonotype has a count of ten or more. CDR3: CASRERKNNEQFF. As DNA, the CDR3 is TGTGCCAGCAGGGAGCGGAAGAACAATGAGCAGTTCTTC. The chain links TRBV6-2 or TRBV6-3 to TRBJ2-1; D is possibly TRBD2 (5 bases). This CDR3 is built from 13 residues. Looked up from germline, CDR1 is MNHEY and CDR2 is SVGEGT. The V gene lost 6 bases and the J gene lost 5 bases, with 11 bases spanning the gap.

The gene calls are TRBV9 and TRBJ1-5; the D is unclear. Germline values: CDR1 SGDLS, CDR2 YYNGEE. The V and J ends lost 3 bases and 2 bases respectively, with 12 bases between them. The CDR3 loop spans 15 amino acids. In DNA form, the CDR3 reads TGTGCCAGCAGCGGAGACGTAGAGGGCAATCAGCCCCAGCATTTT. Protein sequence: CASSGDVEGNQPQHF.

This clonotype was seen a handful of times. The CDR3: CASSFKGRSYEQYF. CDR3 nucleotide sequence: TGTGCCAGCAGCTTTAAAGGGAGATCCTACGAGCAGTACTTC. The J gene is TRBJ2-7, the V gene TRBV7-2; D possibly corresponds to TRBD2 (5 bases). V was cut by 3 bases and J by 1 base, with 10 bases left in between. Per the germline V gene, CDR1 is SGHTA and CDR2 is FQGNSA. The CDR3 has 14 residues.

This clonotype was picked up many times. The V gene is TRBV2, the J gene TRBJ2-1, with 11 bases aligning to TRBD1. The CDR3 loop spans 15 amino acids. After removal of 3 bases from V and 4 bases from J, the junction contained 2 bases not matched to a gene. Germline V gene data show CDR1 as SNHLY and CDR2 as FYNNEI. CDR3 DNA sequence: TGTGCCAGCAGTGACTGGGACAGGGGGTACAATGAGCAGTTCTTC. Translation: CASSDWDRGYNEQFF.

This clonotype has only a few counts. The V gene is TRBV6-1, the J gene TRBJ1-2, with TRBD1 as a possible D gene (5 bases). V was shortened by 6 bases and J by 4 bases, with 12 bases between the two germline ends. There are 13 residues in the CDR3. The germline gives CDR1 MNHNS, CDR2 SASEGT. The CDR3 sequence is CASSWDGRYGYTF. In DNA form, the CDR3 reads TGTGCCAGCAGCTGGGACGGACGCTATGGCTACACCTTC.

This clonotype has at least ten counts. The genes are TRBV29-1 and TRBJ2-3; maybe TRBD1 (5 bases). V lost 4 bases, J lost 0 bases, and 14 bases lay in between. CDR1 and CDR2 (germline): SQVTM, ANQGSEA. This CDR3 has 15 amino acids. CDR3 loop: CSVGDSPGSTDTQYF. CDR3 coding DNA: TGCAGCGTTGGCGACAGCCCTGGAAGCACAGATACGCAGTATTTT.

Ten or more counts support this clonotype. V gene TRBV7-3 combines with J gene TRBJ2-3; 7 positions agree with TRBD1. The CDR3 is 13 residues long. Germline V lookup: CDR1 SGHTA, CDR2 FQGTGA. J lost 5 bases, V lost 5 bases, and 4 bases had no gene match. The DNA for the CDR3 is TGTGCCAGCAGCGCCCGGGACAGAGATACGCAGTATTTT. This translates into CASSARDRDTQYF.

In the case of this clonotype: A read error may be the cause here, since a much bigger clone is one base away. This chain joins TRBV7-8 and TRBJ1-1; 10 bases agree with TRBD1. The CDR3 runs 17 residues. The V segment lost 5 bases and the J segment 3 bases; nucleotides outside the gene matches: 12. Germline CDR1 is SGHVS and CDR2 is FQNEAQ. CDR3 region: CASSPGGGQGFYTEAFF. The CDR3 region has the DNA TGTGCCAGCAGCCCTGGGGGGGGACAGGGGTTTTACACTGAAGCTTTCTTT.